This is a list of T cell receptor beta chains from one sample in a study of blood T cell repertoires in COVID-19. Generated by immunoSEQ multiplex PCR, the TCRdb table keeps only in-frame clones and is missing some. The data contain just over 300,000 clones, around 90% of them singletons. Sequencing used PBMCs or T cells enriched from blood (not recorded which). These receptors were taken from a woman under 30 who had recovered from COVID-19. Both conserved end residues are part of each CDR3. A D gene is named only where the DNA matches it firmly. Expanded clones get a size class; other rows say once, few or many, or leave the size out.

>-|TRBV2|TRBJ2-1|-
TGTGCCACAGGACAGTACAATGAGCAGTTCTTC
CATGQYNEQFF
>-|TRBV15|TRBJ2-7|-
TGTGCCACCAGCAGAGGGGGAGGCGGTAATTACTACGAGCAGTACTTC
CATSRGGGGNYYEQYF
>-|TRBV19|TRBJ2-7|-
TGTGCCAGTAACGGGGGTCCAGGCTACGAGCAGTACTTC
CASNGGPGYEQYF
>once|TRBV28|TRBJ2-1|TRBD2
TGTGCCAGCCAAGGCGCCGGGACTAGCGGGAGGGCGGCATACAATGAGCAGTTCTTC
CASQGAGTSGRAAYNEQFF
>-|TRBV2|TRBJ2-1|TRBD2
TGTGCCAGCACGGCTAGCGGGAGAAGCCCTTACAATGAGCAGTTCTTC
CASTASGRSPYNEQFF
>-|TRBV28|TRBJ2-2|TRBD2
TGTGCCAGCAGTACGGGACTAGCGCCCGGGGAGCTGTTTTTT
CASSTGLAPGELFF
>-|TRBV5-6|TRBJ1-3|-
TGTGCCAGCAGCTTGATCCTCTCTGGAAACACCATATATTTT
CASSLILSGNTIYF
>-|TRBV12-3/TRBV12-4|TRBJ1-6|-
TGTGCCAGCAGTGGTCAGAATAATTCACCCCTCCACTTT
CASSGQNNSPLHF
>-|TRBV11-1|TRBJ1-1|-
TGTGCCAGCAGCTTAGATCCGAGGGAGGGAACTGAAGCTTTCTTT
CASSLDPREGTEAFF
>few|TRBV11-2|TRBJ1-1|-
TGTGCCAGCAGCCCGAGGGTAAACACTGAAGCTTTCTTT
CASSPRVNTEAFF